This paragraph reports one T cell receptor beta chain. This CDR3 is built from 15 residues. CDR1 is SGDLS, CDR2 YYNGEE, per germline. Between the trimmed V and J ends, which lost 1 base and 1 base, there was a span of 10 bases. This sample is part of a study of blood T cell repertoires in COVID-19. The data were produced by immunoSEQ multiplex PCR, yet TCRdb's version contains in-frame clones alone and is incomplete. The table shows approximately 30,000 clones, with about nine tenths occurring only once. Sequences were obtained from peripheral blood. The chain couples TRBV9 to TRBJ2-3; D remains ambiguous. The source is a human donor in a cohort sampled during active COVID-19. CDR3 DNA: TGTGCCAGCAGCGTAACAAATACAGGCACAGATACGCAGTATTTT. This translates into CASSVTNTGTDTQYF. The full variable domain, its missing parts supplied by reference TRBV9 and TRBJ2-3, is DSGVTQTPKHLITATGQRVTLRCSPRSGDLSVYWYQQSLDQGLQFLIQYYNGEERAKGNILERFSAQQFPDLHSELNLSSLELGDSALYFCASSVTNTGTDTQYFGPGTRLTVL.